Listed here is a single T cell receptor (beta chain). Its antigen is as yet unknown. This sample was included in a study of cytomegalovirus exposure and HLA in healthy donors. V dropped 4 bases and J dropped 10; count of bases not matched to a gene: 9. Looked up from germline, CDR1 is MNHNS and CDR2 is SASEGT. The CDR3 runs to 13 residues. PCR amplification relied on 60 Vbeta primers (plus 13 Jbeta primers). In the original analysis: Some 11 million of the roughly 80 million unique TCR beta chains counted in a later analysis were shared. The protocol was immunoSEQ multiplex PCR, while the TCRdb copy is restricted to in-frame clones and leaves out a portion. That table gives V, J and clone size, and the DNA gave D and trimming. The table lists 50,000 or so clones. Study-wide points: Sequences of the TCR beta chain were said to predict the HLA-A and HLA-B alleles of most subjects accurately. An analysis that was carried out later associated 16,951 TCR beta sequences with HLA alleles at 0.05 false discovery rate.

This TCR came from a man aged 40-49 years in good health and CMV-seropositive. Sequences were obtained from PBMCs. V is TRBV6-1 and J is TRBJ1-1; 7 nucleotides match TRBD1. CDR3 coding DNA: TGTGCCAGCAGTGTCGACAGGGAATCTGGAGCTTTCTTT. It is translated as CASSVDRESGAFF.